The TCR beta chain under discussion was sequenced for a study of shared clonotypes between healthy human individuals. Study in general: The donors, a couple of women and a few men, were aged 18 to 49.

Findings and limits, study-wide: Clonotypes that were shared across four donors made up around 5% of naive CD4 clonotypes.

TCRdb's copy holds only in-frame clones and misses some; the assay was immunoSEQ multiplex PCR. The data hold approximately 2,000,000 clones, with around 93% observed a single time. V was clipped by 6 bases and J by 3 bases, with 4 bases between them. Germline V gene lookup returns CDR1 SNHLY and CDR2 FYNNEI. The length of the CDR3 is 11 residues. To note about this clone: What it binds is unknown. Additional DNA sequences in this sample encode the identical CDR3.

The V call is TRBV2, the J call TRBJ2-3; the D is unclear. This clonotype originated in a man younger than 30 in good health. Some clones in this sample may be carry-over from other donors' samples. Sequenced: naive CD4+ T cells from PBMCs. As for subset: CD45RA+ positively selected. The CDR3 DNA is TGTGCCAGCAGGTTGACAGATACGCAGTATTTT. Amino acid sequence: CASRLTDTQYF.